This T cell receptor beta chain was documented in a study of Ad26.COV2.S vaccination and SARS-CoV-2 variants. Study-wide background: Ad26.COV2.S given intramuscularly, once or twice 56 days apart.

Here immunoSEQ multiplex PCR was the method, and the copy in TCRdb shows in-frame clones only, minus some. The table has 350,000 to 450,000 clones, over 75% seen once. Remarks on this clone: Antigen unknown. Other DNA sequences in this specimen translate into the identical CDR3.

This CDR3 has 15 residues. V lost 1 base to trimming and J lost 3 bases; unmatched junction nucleotides: 5. Germline CDR1 SGHRS, CDR2 YFSETQ. The treatment is: around 19 received Ad26.COV2.S at low or high dose, single or two shots; five or six received placebo; per-sample allocation not given. It was on day 63 after the first vaccine or placebo injection that samples were taken. Notes on the study in general: Vaccine recipients showed a spike-specific TCR breadth that was higher than in placebo recipients. Substantial breadth was reported for post-vaccination spike-specific CD8+ and CD4+ T cells.

The sample was peripheral blood, taken in a trial of Ad26.COV2.S vaccine versus placebo. The chain uses TRBV5-1 and TRBJ2-3; 7 nucleotides align to TRBD2. This TCR derives from a person between 18 and 59 years old who received the Ad26.COV2.S COVID-19 vaccine or a placebo. CDR3 in amino acids: CASSLWGGYTDTQYF. CDR3 sequence (DNA): TGCGCCAGCAGCTTGTGGGGGGGTTATACAGATACGCAGTATTTT.